This T cell receptor (beta chain) originates from a study of T cell repertoires in cytomegalovirus infection (dated by TCRdb to the late 2010s). Regarding the complete study: Donor HLA type was relevant to the analysis, as public TCR beta signatures indicated carriage of CMV infection together with the matching HLA type.

The CDR3 covers 16 residues, taking in both the cysteine and the phenylalanine. Here the CDR3 DNA is all that survives: 48 bases in frame from base 1. V was cut back by 3 bases and J by 5 bases, leaving a gap of 17 bases between them. As encoded in the germline V gene, CDR1 is SGHNT while CDR2 is YENEEA. The reads were generated on an Illumina HiSeq 1500. TCRdb trimmed the raw reads at Q25, called clones with MiXCR and kept productive beta chains. Each entry is one CDR3 protein sequence, shown with its most common DNA and genes. The sample table records about 6,100 distinct CDR3 sequences; 45% to 55% of these occur just once. The ten largest clones add up to roughly nine tenths of the sample. Overall study outcomes, separate from this receptor: The ex vivo response was dominated by HLA-C-restricted CMV-specific TCR beta clonotypes, which also provided the single most frequent clonotype in two of eight donors. In both this cohort and an independent roughly 330-donor cohort, the cumulative frequency of public TCR beta family members distinguished carriers of CMV infection plus the relevant HLA type.

Turning to this clonotype: What antigen it recognizes has not been identified. The input lacks base qualities; no much larger clone sits a single base away.

The sequence was collected from a human donor in good health (CMV status not recorded). Some clones in this sample may be carry-over from other donors' samples. The sequencing sample was made of PBMCs, sequenced either directly or after in vitro stimulation (not recorded which). This sequence uses TRBV11-3 and TRBJ2-1; the D match is possibly TRBD1 or TRBD2, with 5 bases aligned in each. In nucleotides, the sequence is TGTGCCAGCAGCTTGGGGCTATTAGCCGGGAACAATGAGCAGTTCTTC. Translated, this gives CASSLGLLAGNNEQFF.